This TCR beta chain was found in a study of cytomegalovirus exposure and HLA in healthy donors. Study at large: Unique TCR beta sequences numbering over 100 million came from 150 million to 200 million T cells in an earlier analysis. Drawn from HLA-typed donors, tens of millions of unique TCRs were held in an early data release.

60 Vbeta and 13 Jbeta primers were used in PCR. Only in-frame clones appear in the TCRdb table, and some are missing; sequencing was by immunoSEQ multiplex PCR. Of some 220,000 clones detected, about 89% appear once; the ten largest clones hold roughly 1%. Germline lookup yields CDR1 MNHEY and CDR2 SMNVEV (reference sequence). V was pared by 0 bases and J by 4 bases, with 4 bases of the junction left unmatched. The length of the CDR3 is 15 residues. This receptor was obtained from a woman aged 18-30 years in good health and CMV-seronegative. The sequenced material came from PBMCs. The chain couples TRBV27 to TRBJ2-7; TRBD2 agrees at 9 bases. CDR3 DNA sequence: TGTGCCAGCAGTTTATCGGTAGCGGGGGATTACGAGCAGTACTTC. Amino acids: CASSLSVAGDYEQYF.